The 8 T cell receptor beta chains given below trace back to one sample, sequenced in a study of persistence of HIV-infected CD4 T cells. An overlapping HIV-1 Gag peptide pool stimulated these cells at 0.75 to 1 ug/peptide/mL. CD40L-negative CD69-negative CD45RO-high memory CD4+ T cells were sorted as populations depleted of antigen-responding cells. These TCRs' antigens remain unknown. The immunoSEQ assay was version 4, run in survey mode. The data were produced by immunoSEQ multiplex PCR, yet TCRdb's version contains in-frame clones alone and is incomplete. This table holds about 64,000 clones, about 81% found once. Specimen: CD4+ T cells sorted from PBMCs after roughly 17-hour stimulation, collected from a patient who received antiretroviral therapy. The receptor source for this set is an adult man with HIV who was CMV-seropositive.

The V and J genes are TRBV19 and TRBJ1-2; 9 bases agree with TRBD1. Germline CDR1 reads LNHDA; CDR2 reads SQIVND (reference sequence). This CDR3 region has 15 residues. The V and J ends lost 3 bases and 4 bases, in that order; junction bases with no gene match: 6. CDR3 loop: CASSIGQGKTYGYTF. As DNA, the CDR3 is TGTGCCAGTAGTATCGGACAGGGGAAGACCTATGGCTACACCTTC.

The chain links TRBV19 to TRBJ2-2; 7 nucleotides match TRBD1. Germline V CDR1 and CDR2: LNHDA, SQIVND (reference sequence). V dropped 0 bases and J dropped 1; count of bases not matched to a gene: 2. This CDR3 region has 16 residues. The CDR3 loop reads CASSIERTGNTGELFF. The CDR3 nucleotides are TGTGCCAGTAGTATAGAACGGACAGGGAACACCGGGGAGCTGTTTTTT.

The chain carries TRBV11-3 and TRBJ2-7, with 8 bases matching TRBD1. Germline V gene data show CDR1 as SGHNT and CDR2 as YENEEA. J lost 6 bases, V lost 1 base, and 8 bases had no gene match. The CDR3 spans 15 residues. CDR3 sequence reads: CASSLASDRASEQYF. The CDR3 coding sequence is TGTGCCAGCAGCTTAGCCTCGGACAGGGCTTCCGAGCAGTACTTC.

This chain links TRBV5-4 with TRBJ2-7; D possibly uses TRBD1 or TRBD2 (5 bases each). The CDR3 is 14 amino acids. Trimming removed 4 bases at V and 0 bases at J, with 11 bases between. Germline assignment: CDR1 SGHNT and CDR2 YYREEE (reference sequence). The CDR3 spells CASSVDGGSYEQYF. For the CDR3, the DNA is TGTGCCAGCAGCGTCGATGGGGGCTCCTACGAGCAGTACTTC.

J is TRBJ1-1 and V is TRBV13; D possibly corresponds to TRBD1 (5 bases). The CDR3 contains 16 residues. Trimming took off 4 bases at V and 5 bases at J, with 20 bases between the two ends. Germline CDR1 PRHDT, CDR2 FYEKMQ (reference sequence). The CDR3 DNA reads TGTGCCAGCAGCTGGGGTGGGACGGGAGGAGGTACTGAAGCTTTCTTT. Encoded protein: CASSWGGTGGGTEAFF.

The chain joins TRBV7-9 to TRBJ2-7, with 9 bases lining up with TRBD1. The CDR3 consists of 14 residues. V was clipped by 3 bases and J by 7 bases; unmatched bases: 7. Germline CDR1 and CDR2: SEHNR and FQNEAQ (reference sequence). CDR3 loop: CASSFGDRELEQYF. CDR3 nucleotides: TGTGCCAGCAGCTTTGGGGACAGGGAATTAGAGCAGTACTTC.

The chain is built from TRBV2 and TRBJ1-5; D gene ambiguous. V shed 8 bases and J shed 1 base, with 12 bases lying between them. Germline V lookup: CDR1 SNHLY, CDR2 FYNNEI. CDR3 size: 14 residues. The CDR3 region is CASRRLESNQPQHF. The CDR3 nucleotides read TGTGCCAGCCGACGGTTGGAGAGCAATCAGCCCCAGCATTTT.

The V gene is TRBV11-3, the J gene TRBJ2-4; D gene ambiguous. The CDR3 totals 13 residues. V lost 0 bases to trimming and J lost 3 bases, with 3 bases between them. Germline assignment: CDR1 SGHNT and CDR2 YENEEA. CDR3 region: CASSLDSKNIQYF. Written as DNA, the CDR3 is TGTGCCAGCAGCTTAGACAGCAAAAACATTCAGTACTTC.